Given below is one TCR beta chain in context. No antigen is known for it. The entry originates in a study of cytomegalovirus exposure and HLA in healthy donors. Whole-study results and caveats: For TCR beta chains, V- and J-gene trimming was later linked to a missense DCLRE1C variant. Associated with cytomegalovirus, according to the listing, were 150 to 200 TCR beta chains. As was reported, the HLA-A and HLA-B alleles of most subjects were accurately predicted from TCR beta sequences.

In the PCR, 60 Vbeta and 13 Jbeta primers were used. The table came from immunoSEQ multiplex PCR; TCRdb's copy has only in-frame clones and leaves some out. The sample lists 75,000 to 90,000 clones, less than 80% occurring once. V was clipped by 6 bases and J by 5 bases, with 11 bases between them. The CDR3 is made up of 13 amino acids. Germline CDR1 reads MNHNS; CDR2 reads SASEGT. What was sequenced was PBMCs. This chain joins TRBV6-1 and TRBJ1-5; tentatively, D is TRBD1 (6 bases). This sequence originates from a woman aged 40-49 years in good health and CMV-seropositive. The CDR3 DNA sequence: TGTGCCAGCAGCACAGGGTGGGATCAGCCCCAGCATTTT. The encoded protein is CASSTGWDQPQHF.